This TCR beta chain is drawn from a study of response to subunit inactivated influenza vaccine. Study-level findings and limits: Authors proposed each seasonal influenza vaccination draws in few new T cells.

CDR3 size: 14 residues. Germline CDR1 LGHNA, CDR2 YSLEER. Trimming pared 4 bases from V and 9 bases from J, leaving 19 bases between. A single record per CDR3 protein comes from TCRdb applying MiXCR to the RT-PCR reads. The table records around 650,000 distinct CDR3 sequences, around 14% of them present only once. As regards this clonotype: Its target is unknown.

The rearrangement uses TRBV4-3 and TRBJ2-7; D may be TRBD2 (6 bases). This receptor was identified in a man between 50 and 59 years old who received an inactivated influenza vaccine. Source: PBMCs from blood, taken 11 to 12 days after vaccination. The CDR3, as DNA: TGCGCCAGCAGCCGGGGAGGCGGGATAGGTGTGCAGTACTTC. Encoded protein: CASSRGGGIGVQYF.